The 2 T cell receptor beta chains below all came from one sample that was sequenced in a study of blood T cell repertoires in COVID-19. Method: immunoSEQ multiplex PCR; TCRdb's copy keeps in-frame clones and lacks some. The sample consists of about 180,000 clones, approximately 85% of them appearing once. The sample taken for sequencing was PBMCs or T cells enriched from blood (not recorded which). The receptors here all came from a woman aged 25-40 years who had recovered from COVID-19.

The chain uses TRBV25-1 and TRBJ2-6; perhaps TRBD1 as D (6 bases). The CDR3 extends over 18 amino acids. Trimming left V 4 bases short and J 2 bases short, with 18 bases between. The germline CDR1 and CDR2 sequences are MGHDK and SYGVNS. CDR3 coding DNA: TGTGCCAGCAGTGGAGGACAGCAACTACTTCCTGGGGCCAACGTCCTGACTTTC. It translates to CASSGGQQLLPGANVLTF.

V is TRBV2 and J is TRBJ1-2, with D tentatively TRBD1 (6 bases). CDR1 and CDR2 (germline): SNHLY, FYNNEI. The CDR3 extends over 17 amino acids. V was trimmed by 3 bases and J by 2 bases, leaving 19 bases between them. The CDR3 region has the DNA TGTGCCAGCAGTGATTTAAGAGGCACAGGGAAAAACTATGGCTACACCTTC. Translation gives CASSDLRGTGKNYGYTF.